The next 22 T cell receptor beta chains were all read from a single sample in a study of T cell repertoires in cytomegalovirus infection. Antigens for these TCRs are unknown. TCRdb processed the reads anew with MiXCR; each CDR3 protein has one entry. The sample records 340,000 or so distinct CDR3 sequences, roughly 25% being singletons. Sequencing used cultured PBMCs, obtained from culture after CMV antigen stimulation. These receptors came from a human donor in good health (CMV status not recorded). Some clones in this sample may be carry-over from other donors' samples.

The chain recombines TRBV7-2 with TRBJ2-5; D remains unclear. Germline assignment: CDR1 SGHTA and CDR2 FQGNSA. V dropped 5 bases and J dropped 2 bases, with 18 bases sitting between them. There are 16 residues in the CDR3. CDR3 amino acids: CASSRYRQLAQETQYF. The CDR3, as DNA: TGTGCCAGCAGCCGATACCGGCAGCTCGCTCAAGAGACCCAGTACTTC.

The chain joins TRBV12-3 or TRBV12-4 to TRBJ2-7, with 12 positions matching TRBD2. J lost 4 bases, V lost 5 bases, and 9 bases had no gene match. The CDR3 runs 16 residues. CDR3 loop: CASSRGGTSGLYEQYF. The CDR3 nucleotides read TGTGCCAGCAGTCGAGGCGGGACTAGCGGGCTTTACGAGCAGTACTTC.

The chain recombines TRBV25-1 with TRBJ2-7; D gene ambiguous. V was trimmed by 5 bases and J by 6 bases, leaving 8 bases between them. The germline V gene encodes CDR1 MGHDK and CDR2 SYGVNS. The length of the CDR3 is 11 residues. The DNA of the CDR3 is TGTGCCAGCAGTCCAGCTATCGAGCAGTACTTC. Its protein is CASSPAIEQYF.

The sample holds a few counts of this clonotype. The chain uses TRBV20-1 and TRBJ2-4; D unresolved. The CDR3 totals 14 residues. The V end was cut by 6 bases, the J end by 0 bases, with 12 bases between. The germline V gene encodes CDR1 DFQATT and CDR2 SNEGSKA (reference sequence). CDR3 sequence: CSASERLAKNIQYF. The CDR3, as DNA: TGCAGTGCCTCGGAGAGACTAGCCAAAAACATTCAGTACTTC.

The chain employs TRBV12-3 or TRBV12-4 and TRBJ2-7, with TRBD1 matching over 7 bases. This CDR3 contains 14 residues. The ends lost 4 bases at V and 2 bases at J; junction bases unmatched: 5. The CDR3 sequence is CASSYRDSPYEQYF. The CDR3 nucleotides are TGTGCCAGCAGTTACCGGGACAGCCCCTACGAGCAGTACTTC.

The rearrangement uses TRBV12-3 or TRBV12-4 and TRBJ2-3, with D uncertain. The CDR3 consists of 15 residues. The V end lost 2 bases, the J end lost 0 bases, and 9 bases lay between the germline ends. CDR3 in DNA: TGTGCCAGCAGTTTACGGACGGCCAGCACAGATACGCAGTATTTT. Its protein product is CASSLRTASTDTQYF.

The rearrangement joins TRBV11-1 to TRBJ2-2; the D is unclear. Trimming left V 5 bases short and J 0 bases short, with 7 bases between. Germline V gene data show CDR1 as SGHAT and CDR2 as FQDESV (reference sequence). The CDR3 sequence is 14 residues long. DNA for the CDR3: TGTGCCAGCAGCGACCTAGCGAACACCGGGGAGCTGTTTTTT. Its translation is CASSDLANTGELFF.

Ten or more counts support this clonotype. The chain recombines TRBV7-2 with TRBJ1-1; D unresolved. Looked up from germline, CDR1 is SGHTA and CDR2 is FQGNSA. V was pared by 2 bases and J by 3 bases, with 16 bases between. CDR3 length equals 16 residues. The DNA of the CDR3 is TGTGCCAGCAGCTTAAAATTCTGGGTGGCCCACACTGAAGCTTTCTTT. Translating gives CASSLKFWVAHTEAFF.

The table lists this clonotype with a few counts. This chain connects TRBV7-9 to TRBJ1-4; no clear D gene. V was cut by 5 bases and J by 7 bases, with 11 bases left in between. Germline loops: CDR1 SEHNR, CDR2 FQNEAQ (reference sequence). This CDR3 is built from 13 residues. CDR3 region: CASSPTLGEKLFF. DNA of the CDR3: TGTGCCAGCAGCCCCACTTTGGGTGAAAAACTGTTTTTT.

In DNA, the CDR3 is TGTGCCAGCAGTTTAGGCCCTAAACTTACCATGAACACTGAAGCTTTCTTT. This gives the protein CASSLGPKLTMNTEAFF. The V and J genes are TRBV28 and TRBJ1-1, with no clear D. The V gene lost 2 bases and the J gene lost 0 bases, with 16 bases spanning the gap. The length of the CDR3 is 17 residues. The V gene's germline CDR1 is MDHEN and CDR2 SYDVKM.

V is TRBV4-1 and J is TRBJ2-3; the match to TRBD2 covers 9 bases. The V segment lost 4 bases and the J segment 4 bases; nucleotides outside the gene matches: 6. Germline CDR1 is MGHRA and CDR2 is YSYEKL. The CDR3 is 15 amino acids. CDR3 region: CASSLHSGSADTQYF. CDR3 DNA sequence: TGCGCCAGCAGCCTTCATAGCGGGAGCGCAGATACGCAGTATTTT.

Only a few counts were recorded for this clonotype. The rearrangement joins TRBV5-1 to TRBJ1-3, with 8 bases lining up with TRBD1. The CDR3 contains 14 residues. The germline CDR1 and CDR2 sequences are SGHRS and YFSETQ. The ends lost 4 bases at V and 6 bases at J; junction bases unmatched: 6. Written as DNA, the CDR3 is TGCGCCAGCAGCCCCACAGGGGGAGAAAACACCATATATTTT. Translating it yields CASSPTGGENTIYF.

This CDR3 is CASSPDRVIFNEQFF. CDR3 nucleotide sequence: TGTGCCAGCTCACCTGACAGGGTGATTTTCAATGAGCAGTTCTTC. The chain carries TRBV18 and TRBJ2-1; TRBD1 matches at 7 bases. CDR3 size: 15 residues. V was clipped by 3 bases and J by 6 bases; unmatched bases: 8. CDR1 KGHSH and CDR2 LQKENI come from the germline V gene.

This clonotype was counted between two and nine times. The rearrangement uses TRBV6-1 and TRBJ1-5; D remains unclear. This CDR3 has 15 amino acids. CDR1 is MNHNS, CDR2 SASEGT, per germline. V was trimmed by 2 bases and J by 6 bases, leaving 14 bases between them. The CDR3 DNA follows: TGTGCCAGCAGTGAACAGGTGGGAGAAGTTCAGCCCCAGCATTTT. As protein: CASSEQVGEVQPQHF.

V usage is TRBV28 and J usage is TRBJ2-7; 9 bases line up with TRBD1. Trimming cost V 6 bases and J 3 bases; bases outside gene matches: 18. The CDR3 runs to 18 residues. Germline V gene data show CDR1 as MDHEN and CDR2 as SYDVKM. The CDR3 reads CASSLSGVRQGEGYEQYF. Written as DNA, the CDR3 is TGTGCCAGCAGCCTCTCGGGTGTACGACAGGGGGAAGGCTACGAGCAGTACTTC.

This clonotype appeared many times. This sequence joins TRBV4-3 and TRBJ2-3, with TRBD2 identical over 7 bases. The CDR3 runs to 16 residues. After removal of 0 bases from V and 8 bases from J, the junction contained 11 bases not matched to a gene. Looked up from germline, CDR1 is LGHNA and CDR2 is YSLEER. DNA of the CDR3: TGCGCCAGCAGCCAAGATGGGGGAGGGCCAACGGGTACGCAGTATTTT. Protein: CASSQDGGGPTGTQYF.

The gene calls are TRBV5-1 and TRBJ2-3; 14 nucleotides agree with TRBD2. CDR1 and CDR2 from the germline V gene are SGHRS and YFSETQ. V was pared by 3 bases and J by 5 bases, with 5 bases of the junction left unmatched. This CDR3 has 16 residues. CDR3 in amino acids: CASSWTSGRQGDTQYF. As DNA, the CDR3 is TGCGCCAGCAGCTGGACTAGCGGGAGGCAGGGAGATACGCAGTATTTT.

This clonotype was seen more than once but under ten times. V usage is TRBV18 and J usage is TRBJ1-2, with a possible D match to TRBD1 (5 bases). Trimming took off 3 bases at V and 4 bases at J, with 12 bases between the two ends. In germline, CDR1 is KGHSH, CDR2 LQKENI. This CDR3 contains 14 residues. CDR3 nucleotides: TGTGCCAGCTCACCTCGGGACGGCACCTATGGCTACACCTTC. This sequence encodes CASSPRDGTYGYTF.

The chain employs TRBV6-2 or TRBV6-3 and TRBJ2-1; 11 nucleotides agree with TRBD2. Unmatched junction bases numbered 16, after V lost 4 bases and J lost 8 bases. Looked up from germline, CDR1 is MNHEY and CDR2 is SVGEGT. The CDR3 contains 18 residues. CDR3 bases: TGTGCCAGCAGTTTCCTTCGAACCGGGACTAGCGGATTTGATGAGCAGTTCTTC. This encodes CASSFLRTGTSGFDEQFF.

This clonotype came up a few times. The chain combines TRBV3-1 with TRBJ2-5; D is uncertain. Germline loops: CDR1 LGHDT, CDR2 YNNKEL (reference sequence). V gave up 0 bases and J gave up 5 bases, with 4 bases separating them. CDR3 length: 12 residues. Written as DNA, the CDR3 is TGTGCCAGCAGCCAAGATAAGGAGACCCAGTACTTC. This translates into CASSQDKETQYF.

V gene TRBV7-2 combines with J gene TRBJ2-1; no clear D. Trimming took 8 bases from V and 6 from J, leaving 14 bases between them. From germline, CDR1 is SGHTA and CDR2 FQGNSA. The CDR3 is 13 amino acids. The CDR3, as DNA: TGTGCCAGCTTTAACCTTCAGCGCAATGAGCAGTTCTTC. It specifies CASFNLQRNEQFF.

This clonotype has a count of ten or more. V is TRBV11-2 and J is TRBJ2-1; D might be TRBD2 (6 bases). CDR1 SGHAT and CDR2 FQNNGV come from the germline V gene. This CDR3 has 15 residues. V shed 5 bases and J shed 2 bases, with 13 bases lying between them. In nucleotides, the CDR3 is TGTGCCAGCAGCGCTGGAGGAGGGACCTACAATGAGCAGTTCTTC. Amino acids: CASSAGGGTYNEQFF. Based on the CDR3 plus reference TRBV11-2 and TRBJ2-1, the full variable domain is EAGVAQSPRYKIIEKRQSVAFWCNPISGHATLYWYQQILGQGPKLLIQFQNNGVVDDSQLPKDRFSAERLKGVDSTLKIQPAKLEDSAVYLCASSAGGGTYNEQFFGPGTRLTVL.